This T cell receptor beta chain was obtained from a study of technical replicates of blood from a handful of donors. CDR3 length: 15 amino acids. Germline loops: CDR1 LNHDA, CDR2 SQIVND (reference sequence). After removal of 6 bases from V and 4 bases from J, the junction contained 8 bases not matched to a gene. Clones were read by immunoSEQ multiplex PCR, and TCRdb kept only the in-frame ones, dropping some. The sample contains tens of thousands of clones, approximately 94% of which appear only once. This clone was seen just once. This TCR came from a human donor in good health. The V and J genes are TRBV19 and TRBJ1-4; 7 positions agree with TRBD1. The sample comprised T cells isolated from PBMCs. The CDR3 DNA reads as TGTGCCAGTAGAGACGGACAGGCCCTTAATGAAAAACTGTTTTTT. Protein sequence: CASRDGQALNEKLFF.